The rows below give T cell receptor beta chains drawn from one sample of a study of T cell responses to AZD1222 COVID-19 vaccine. TCRdb's table, derived via immunoSEQ multiplex PCR, lists solely in-frame clones and lacks some. The sample holds about 100,000 clones; around 90% are singletons and the top ten take 16%. The input for sequencing was peripheral blood, taken on day 0 of AZD1222 vaccination. The receptors originated from an adult in good health. Both conserved end residues are part of each CDR3. Each record gives: V gene, CDR3 protein.

v_gene: TRBV7-9
CDR3aa: CASSLGIKNQPQHF

v_gene: TRBV3-1/TRBV3-2
CDR3aa: CASSQGAASYNEQFF

v_gene: TRBV4-1
CDR3aa: CASSQDGTAWSPLHF

v_gene: TRBV28
CDR3aa: CASRPGQQETQYF

v_gene: TRBV11-1
CDR3aa: CASSVQGYRTDTQYF

v_gene: TRBV3-1/TRBV3-2
CDR3aa: CASSSTGGNEKLFF

v_gene: TRBV29-1
CDR3aa: CSVASSSYNEQFF

v_gene: TRBV27
CDR3aa: CASSLGSQGLGYTF

v_gene: TRBV4-1
CDR3aa: CASSHLAGGDLYEQYF

v_gene: TRBV12-2
CDR3aa: CASRWRFVDGYTF

v_gene: TRBV5-5
CDR3aa: CASSQGTVFSNQPQHF

v_gene: TRBV29-1
CDR3aa: CSVELSGLGKYF

v_gene: TRBV9
CDR3aa: CASSAGIGVRSTDTQYF

v_gene: TRBV19
CDR3aa: CASSSPGPYGYTF

v_gene: TRBV11-3
CDR3aa: CASSPFDSEAFF

v_gene: TRBV2
CDR3aa: CASSDMATNEKLFF

v_gene: TRBV2
CDR3aa: CASSEASGSYEQYF

v_gene: TRBV25-1
CDR3aa: CASSGRAGSLEQYF

v_gene: TRBV5-1
CDR3aa: CASGGTYGYTF

v_gene: TRBV29-1
CDR3aa: CSVERGQFGVRYF

v_gene: TRBV19
CDR3aa: CASSKGQGRSSNQPQHF

v_gene: TRBV11-2
CDR3aa: CAGATGFDTEAFF

v_gene: TRBV6-2/TRBV6-3
CDR3aa: CASSYPGEGGYTF

v_gene: TRBV6-6
CDR3aa: CASRTTGGDAVEQFF

v_gene: TRBV18
CDR3aa: CASSLGTGRNNGYTF

v_gene: TRBV6-1
CDR3aa: CASSEPKGIPSYEQYF

v_gene: TRBV27
CDR3aa: CASTVGRASVEQFF

v_gene: TRBV13
CDR3aa: CASSSRTSSNYGYTF

v_gene: TRBV29-1
CDR3aa: CSASSLGNTEAFF

v_gene: TRBV10-3
CDR3aa: CAIVRTSGIGHEQFF